This TCR beta chain derives from a study of blood T cell repertoires in COVID-19 (TCRdb year 2020). About the investigation overall: Collaborator samples came from the United States, Italy and Spain and covered acute and convalescent phases of COVID-19. A freely available public database, intended as a resource for researchers studying the immune response to SARS-CoV-2, is where the repertoires were released. Samples came from the ongoing ImmuneRACE study (first 160 participants) plus 1,254 subjects from 6 global collaborators. The sample metadata nearly always contained a de-identified subject ID, COVID-19 status, age in years and sex. The dataset comprised deeply sampled blood TCRbeta repertoires from subjects exposed to, actively infected with, or recovered from COVID-19. HLA class I and class II types, where available, came from metadata supplied by the sample provider rather than from assay-based typing. The prospective study material was composed of cDNA or gDNA derived from T cells, B-cell-depleted T cells, or PBMCs. Points the paper makes about the study in general: How much clinical and demographic metadata was included differed by source and by participant, and the metadata was provided uncurated.

TCRbeta CDR3 regions were amplified from genomic DNA using the immunoSEQ Assay, a bias-controlled multiplex PCR. The source study handled its data this way. The number of nucleated cells in each sample was estimated from the amplification of reference gene primers within the assay. To quantify the absolute abundance of each unique TCRbeta CDR3 rearrangement, sequence reads were collapsed and filtered. For each sample, productive Simpson clonality was calculated as the square root of Simpson's diversity index across productive rearrangements. Here the immuneACCESS table is served through TCRdb, limited to in-frame sequences with V and J called. Missing clones are a known gap in these copies; in checked studies unresolved V genes cover under half, and the rest lacks a known reason. Clonal size and the V and J genes are those of that table, whereas D and trimming came from the DNA. Present in this sample are 51,000 or so clones, 80% to 90% of which were seen just once. Over 10% of the sample rests with the top ten.

This clone was seen just once. No cognate antigen has been identified for it. Per-base quality was not reported, and no clone a single base away is much larger than it. Each collaborating institution followed its own protocols to collect whole blood in K2EDTA tubes. For TCRbeta analysis, collaborators shipped samples as frozen whole blood, isolated PBMCs, or DNA extracted from either of those sample types. The sequence came from a man at least 80 years old with acute or convalescent COVID-19. The sample consisted of peripheral blood.

The base sequence is TGCGCCAGCAGCCCTGACGGGACAGGGTTCTACGAGCAGTACTTC. This gives the protein CASSPDGTGFYEQYF. In this chain, TRBV5-1 is recombined with TRBJ2-7; 9 junctional bases match TRBD1. The junction shows trimming of 4 bases on V and 3 bases on J, and the gene matches do not reach 8 bases of it. Including cysteine and phenylalanine, the CDR3 has 15 amino acids. The CDR3 DNA has 45 bases and is translated from base 1. The germline V gene supplies CDR1 SGHRS and CDR2 YFSETQ.